These 21 T cell receptor beta chains originate from one sample sequenced in a study of OX40 agonist ivuxolimab in advanced cancers. The data were produced by immunoSEQ multiplex PCR, yet TCRdb's version contains in-frame clones alone and is incomplete. The table has about 72,000 clones, 88% seen once. The sample in question was CD4+ or CD8+ T cells sorted from blood, obtained in a trial of the OX40 agonist ivuxolimab. Receptors were obtained from an adult with an advanced solid tumor such as melanoma, head and neck, liver or kidney cancer.

This sequence joins TRBV5-1 and TRBJ2-7; D gene unclear. The germline V gene encodes CDR1 SGHRS and CDR2 YFSETQ. This CDR3 is 12 amino acids long. V was shortened by 4 bases and J by 0 bases, with 5 bases between the two germline ends. CDR3 protein: CASSLPSYEQYF. The CDR3 nucleotides read TGCGCCAGCAGCCTGCCCTCCTACGAGCAGTACTTC.

The chain has TRBV19 and TRBJ2-7; a possible D gene is TRBD1 (6 bases). The CDR3 has 16 residues. V dropped 3 bases and J dropped 5 bases, with 20 bases sitting between them. CDR1 is LNHDA and CDR2 is SQIVND in the germline V gene (reference sequence). DNA of the CDR3: TGTGCCAGTAGTATCCGGGACACCCCCTCTGGGGACGAGCAGTACTTC. Residues: CASSIRDTPSGDEQYF.

The chain uses TRBV19 and TRBJ2-3, with D possibly matching TRBD2 (5 bases). CDR3 size: 14 residues. Deletions cut 1 base from V and 2 bases from J, with 7 bases between. Per the germline V gene, CDR1 is LNHDA and CDR2 is SQIVND (reference sequence). The CDR3 reads CASSIAGYTDTQYF. In nucleotides, the CDR3 is TGTGCCAGTAGTATAGCGGGATACACAGATACGCAGTATTTT.

This chain links TRBV11-3 with TRBJ2-5; D not resolved. V gave up 5 bases and J gave up 7 bases, with 11 bases separating them. CDR3 length: 12 amino acids. Germline lookup yields CDR1 SGHNT and CDR2 YENEEA. The CDR3 DNA is TGTGCCAGCAGCGTCTCCCGAGGGACCCAGTACTTC. Its translation: CASSVSRGTQYF.

The chain joins TRBV9 to TRBJ2-3, with 9 nucleotides matching TRBD2. The CDR3 covers 15 residues. Germline V lookup: CDR1 SGDLS, CDR2 YYNGEE. Trimming cost V 4 bases and J 4 bases; bases outside gene matches: 7. CDR3 residues: CASSSSGGLPDTQYF. DNA of the CDR3: TGTGCCAGCAGCTCAAGCGGGGGGCTCCCAGATACGCAGTATTTT.

CDR3 loop: CASSTAQGINTEAFF. CDR3 coding DNA: TGTGCCAGCTCAACTGCACAGGGGATCAACACTGAAGCTTTCTTT. This chain connects TRBV18 to TRBJ1-1, with 7 positions matching TRBD1. Germline V gene data show CDR1 as KGHSH and CDR2 as LQKENI. J lost 2 bases, V lost 5 bases, and 8 bases had no gene match. This CDR3 contains 15 residues.

The J gene is TRBJ1-2, the V gene TRBV6-4; possible D gene TRBD1, 6 bases. Trimming stripped 4 bases from V and 3 bases from J, with 6 bases between. Germline CDR1 is MRHNA and CDR2 is SNTAGT. The CDR3 is 12 residues long. The CDR3 here is CASSAGDYGYTF. CDR3 nucleotides: TGTGCCAGCAGTGCAGGGGACTATGGCTACACCTTC.

The chain joins TRBV28 to TRBJ1-5; D is possibly TRBD1 (5 bases). Trimming shortened V by 3 bases and J by 1 base, and 16 bases separated the two germline ends. Germline V gene sequence: CDR1 MDHEN, CDR2 SYDVKM. The CDR3 is 17 amino acids. CDR3 coding DNA: TGTGCCAGCAGTTTTCGGACATTTGGTATGAGCAATCAGCCCCAGCATTTT. It yields the protein CASSFRTFGMSNQPQHF.

The V gene is TRBV5-1, the J gene TRBJ1-5; TRBD1 aligns across 7 bases. The V segment lost 0 bases and the J segment 4 bases; nucleotides outside the gene matches: 4. This CDR3 has 15 residues. Per germline, CDR1 SGHRS and CDR2 YFSETQ. The CDR3 spells CASSLGDSVNQPQHF. In nucleotides, the CDR3 is TGCGCCAGCAGCTTGGGGGACAGCGTTAATCAGCCCCAGCATTTT.

The rearrangement uses TRBV30 and TRBJ2-6, with D unclear. Germline assignment: CDR1 GTSNPN and CDR2 SVGIG (reference sequence). This CDR3 is 13 amino acids long. V was shortened by 5 bases and J by 3 bases, with 8 bases between the two germline ends. CDR3 amino acids: CAWELVGANVLTF. In DNA, the CDR3 is TGTGCCTGGGAATTGGTTGGGGCCAACGTCCTGACTTTC.

This chain uses TRBV6-1 with TRBJ1-1, with D possibly matching TRBD1 (6 bases). The CDR3 has 14 residues. Germline V gene sequence: CDR1 MNHNS, CDR2 SASEGT. Between the trimmed V and J ends, which lost 8 bases and 2 bases, there was a span of 15 bases. CDR3 in amino acids: CASVVAGANTEAFF. The CDR3 DNA reads TGTGCCAGCGTTGTAGCAGGGGCCAACACTGAAGCTTTCTTT.

The J gene is TRBJ1-4, the V gene TRBV30, with a tentative D call TRBD1 (5 bases). This CDR3 region has 14 residues. Germline CDR1 GTSNPN, CDR2 SVGIG (reference sequence). V was shortened by 0 bases and J by 5 bases, with 10 bases between the two germline ends. CDR3 amino acids: CAWSVGQPNEKLFF. The DNA for the CDR3 is TGTGCCTGGAGTGTGGGGCAGCCAAATGAAAAACTGTTTTTT.

The rearrangement joins TRBV6-1 to TRBJ1-1; D is ambiguous. Germline CDR1 MNHNS, CDR2 SASEGT. V was cut by 2 bases and J by 7 bases, with 11 bases left in between. The CDR3 runs to 13 residues. The CDR3: CASSEPSTVEAFF. The DNA of the CDR3 is TGTGCCAGCAGTGAACCCTCGACGGTTGAAGCTTTCTTT.

The chain is built from TRBV19 and TRBJ2-7; D possibly matches TRBD1 or TRBD2 (5 bases each). Trimming cost V 9 bases and J 2 bases, with 17 bases left between them. The CDR3 sequence is 14 residues long. Germline loops: CDR1 LNHDA, CDR2 SQIVND (reference sequence). The CDR3 DNA follows: TGTGCCAGCGCCACAGGAGGAGTCCCCTACGAGCAGTACTTC. This translates into CASATGGVPYEQYF. Variable domain in full (rest from reference TRBV19 and TRBJ2-7): DGGITQSPKYLFRKEGQNVTLSCEQNLNHDAMYWYRQDPGQGLRLIYYSQIVNDFQKGDIAEGYSVSREKKESFPLTVTSAQKNPTAFYLCASATGGVPYEQYFGPGTRLTVT.

The chain couples TRBV18 to TRBJ2-6, with 8 bases lining up with TRBD2. CDR3 size: 15 residues. Germline trimming cut 7 bases from V and 2 bases from J; bases unmatched to any gene: 4. Germline CDR1 KGHSH, CDR2 LQKENI. The CDR3 sequence is CASYGGAAGANVLTF. Here the CDR3 DNA reads TGTGCCAGCTACGGGGGGGCAGCTGGGGCCAACGTCCTGACTTTC.

This chain joins TRBV11-3 and TRBJ2-2; D is unclear. The germline CDR1 and CDR2 sequences are SGHNT and YENEEA. Trimming left V 1 base short and J 6 bases short, with 9 bases between. This CDR3 is 14 amino acids long. The CDR3 sequence is CASSLGRSSGELFF. In nucleotides, the CDR3 is TGTGCCAGCAGCTTAGGTCGGAGCTCCGGGGAGCTGTTTTTT.

The chain joins TRBV7-2 to TRBJ1-5; D is perhaps TRBD1 (5 bases). Germline V lookup: CDR1 SGHTA, CDR2 FQGNSA. This CDR3 is built from 13 residues. The ends were cut back, 5 bases at V and 2 bases at J, with 7 bases in the middle. The CDR3 region has the DNA TGTGCCAGCAGCATCAGGGGCAATCAGCCCCAGCATTTT. It specifies CASSIRGNQPQHF.

The rearrangement joins TRBV9 to TRBJ1-2, with D possibly being TRBD1 (5 bases). The CDR3 is 14 amino acids. Germline V gene sequence: CDR1 SGDLS, CDR2 YYNGEE. Trimming stripped 0 bases from V and 4 bases from J, with 10 bases between. CDR3: CASSVGDGTYGYTF. The CDR3 DNA is TGTGCCAGCAGCGTAGGGGACGGGACCTATGGCTACACCTTC.

The J gene is TRBJ2-3, the V gene TRBV18, with 7 bases that match TRBD1. After removal of 3 bases from V and 5 bases from J, the junction contained 26 bases not matched to a gene. Germline V CDR1 and CDR2: KGHSH, LQKENI. The CDR3 runs to 21 residues. DNA for the CDR3: TGTGCCAGCTCACCTTACACAGGGGCGACCTCCCAAGGCCCGGCGAGAGATACGCAGTATTTT. Translated, it gives CASSPYTGATSQGPARDTQYF.

The rearrangement uses TRBV10-3 and TRBJ2-7; 8 nucleotides line up with TRBD2. J was trimmed by 5 bases and V by 3 bases; bases with no gene match: 21. Germline-derived CDR1 and CDR2 are ENHRY and SYGVKD. The length of the CDR3 is 19 residues. This CDR3 reads CAISDLRTKGSGVPNEQYF. The CDR3 DNA is TGTGCCATCAGTGACCTACGGACTAAGGGTAGCGGGGTTCCTAACGAGCAGTACTTC.

V and J are TRBV29-1 and TRBJ1-2; D perhaps matches TRBD1 (5 bases). Germline V CDR1 and CDR2: SQVTM, ANQGSEA. The CDR3 sequence is 13 residues long. The V end was cut by 4 bases, the J end by 4 bases, with 13 bases between. CDR3 sequence (DNA): TGCAGCGTTGGGTGGGGGATTGGCTATGGCTACACCTTC. This translates into CSVGWGIGYGYTF.